These 12 T cell receptor beta chains came from one sample sequenced in a study of Ad26.COV2.S vaccination and SARS-CoV-2 variants. Repertoires were generated with immunoSEQ multiplex PCR, while TCRdb's copy carries only in-frame clones and drops some. The sample has roughly 320,000 clones, about nine tenths seen once. Treatment indicated: 19 received Ad26.COV2.S at low or high dose, single or two shots; about 5 received placebo; per-sample allocation not given. Following the first vaccine or placebo injection, samples were taken on day 63. Sequenced material: peripheral blood, taken in a trial of Ad26.COV2.S vaccine versus placebo. Source of these receptors: a person between 18 and 65 years old who received the Ad26.COV2.S COVID-19 vaccine or a placebo.

In this sample, this clone turned up a few times. This chain uses TRBV19 with TRBJ2-7; 8 bases agree with TRBD1. This CDR3 region has 16 residues. V was pared by 8 bases and J by 6 bases, with 18 bases of the junction left unmatched. Germline CDR1 is LNHDA and CDR2 is SQIVND (reference sequence). DNA for the CDR3: TGTGCCAGTGCCCAAGCCGGGACAGGTTCACTGATCGAGCAGTACTTC. This gives the protein CASAQAGTGSLIEQYF.

V gene TRBV2 combines with J gene TRBJ2-3, with TRBD2 matching 7 bases. Trimming removed 7 bases from V and 0 bases from J; junction bases left unmatched: 10. The CDR3 is 16 residues long. The germline gives CDR1 SNHLY, CDR2 FYNNEI. The CDR3 nucleotides are TGTGCCAGCAAGCAGCGGGGACGACCTAGCACAGATACGCAGTATTTT. The encoded protein is CASKQRGRPSTDTQYF.

The genes are TRBV4-3 and TRBJ2-5, with 9 bases identical to TRBD2. V lost 3 bases, J lost 7 bases, and 12 bases stayed unmatched. CDR1 is LGHNA, CDR2 YSLEER, per germline. The CDR3 extends over 16 amino acids. CDR3 sequence: CASSHLLAGPEGTQYF. In DNA form, the CDR3 reads TGCGCCAGCAGCCACCTACTAGCGGGCCCTGAGGGGACCCAGTACTTC.

The chain couples TRBV29-1 to TRBJ2-5; D is unclear. Germline CDR1 SQVTM, CDR2 ANQGSEA. This CDR3 comprises 14 residues. V gave up 3 bases and J gave up 4 bases, with 15 bases separating them. The chain's CDR3 is CSVEPVMGGETQYF. In DNA form, the CDR3 reads TGCAGCGTTGAGCCGGTTATGGGTGGAGAGACCCAGTACTTC. The complete variable domain, with remaining parts taken from reference TRBV29-1 and TRBJ2-5, reads SAVISQKPSRDICQRGTSLTIQCQVDSQVTMMFWYRQQPGQSLTLIATANQGSEATYESGFVIDKFPISRPNLTFSTLTVSNMSPEDSSIYLCSVEPVMGGETQYFGPGTRLLVL.

The chain joins TRBV11-3 to TRBJ2-2; 7 positions match TRBD2. Germline trimming cut 6 bases from V and 12 bases from J; bases unmatched to any gene: 10. The CDR3 totals 13 residues. In germline, CDR1 is SGHNT, CDR2 YENEEA. The CDR3 here is CASSWGGEQQLFF. The CDR3 DNA reads TGTGCCAGCAGTTGGGGGGGTGAACAACAGCTGTTTTTT.

Remarks on this clone: Other nucleotide sequences in the sample specify the same CDR3. The gene calls are TRBV2 and TRBJ2-7; weak D call: TRBD1 (5 bases). The germline gives CDR1 SNHLY, CDR2 FYNNEI. V lost 5 bases to trimming and J lost 2 bases, with 7 bases between them. The CDR3 runs 12 residues. The CDR3 region is CASSQGPYEQYF. The CDR3 nucleotides read TGTGCCAGCAGTCAGGGCCCCTACGAGCAGTACTTC.

The count of this clone is one. The same CDR3 is also encoded by other DNA sequences in this sample. This rearrangement joins TRBV9 to TRBJ1-2; 7 bases fit TRBD1. The CDR3 consists of 14 residues. The germline V gene has CDR1 SGDLS and CDR2 YYNGEE. The ends lost 4 bases at V and 4 bases at J; junction bases unmatched: 7. The CDR3 DNA reads TGTGCCAGCAGCCCAGGACAGGCGGTCTATGGCTACACCTTC. Protein product: CASSPGQAVYGYTF. The variable domain in full, with the rest retrieved from reference TRBV9 and TRBJ1-2, is DSGVTQTPKHLITATGQRVTLRCSPRSGDLSVYWYQQSLDQGLQFLIQYYNGEERAKGNILERFSAQQFPDLHSELNLSSLELGDSALYFCASSPGQAVYGYTFGSGTRLTVV.

The gene calls are TRBV19 and TRBJ2-5; 9 positions match TRBD1. CDR1 is LNHDA and CDR2 is SQIVND in the germline V gene (reference sequence). With 7 bases clipped from V and 2 bases from J, the junction kept 11 bases outside the gene matches. The CDR3 length is 16 residues. CDR3 in DNA: TGTGCCAGTACTTCGTTAGGGGGACAGGGTCAAGAGACCCAGTACTTC. It is translated as CASTSLGGQGQETQYF.

The chain employs TRBV6-5 and TRBJ1-4, with TRBD1 matching over 7 bases. The J segment lost 5 bases and the V segment lost 8 bases, leaving 8 bases of the junction unmatched. From germline, CDR1 is MNHEY and CDR2 SVGAGI. CDR3 size: 14 residues. In nucleotides, the CDR3 is TGTGCCAGCGGGGGAAGGGGGCCGAATGAAAAACTGTTTTTT. Its translation: CASGGRGPNEKLFF.

The V gene is TRBV9, the J gene TRBJ2-2; 7 positions match TRBD2. The CDR3 spans 14 residues. Germline assignment: CDR1 SGDLS and CDR2 YYNGEE. J was trimmed by 7 bases and V by 2 bases; bases with no gene match: 5. The CDR3 reads CASSVGAGDGELFF. The CDR3 nucleotides are TGTGCCAGCAGCGTGGGCGCGGGAGACGGGGAGCTGTTTTTT.

To note about this clone: Different DNA sequences within this sample yield the same CDR3. V and J are TRBV7-2 and TRBJ1-4, with a tentative D call TRBD1 (6 bases). Germline V gene lookup returns CDR1 SGHTA and CDR2 FQGNSA. This CDR3 is 15 amino acids long. V shed 2 bases and J shed 0 bases, with 7 bases lying between them. In DNA form, the CDR3 reads TGTGCCAGCAGCTTAACAGGGCCAACTAATGAAAAACTGTTTTTT. It encodes CASSLTGPTNEKLFF. The variable domain in full, completed from reference TRBV7-2 and TRBJ1-4, reads GAGVSQSPSNKVTEKGKDVELRCDPISGHTALYWYRQSLGQGLEFLIYFQGNSAPDKSGLPSDRFSAERTGGSVSTLTIQRTQQEDSAVYLCASSLTGPTNEKLFFGSGTQLSVL.

The V call is TRBV4-1, the J call TRBJ2-1; D might be TRBD1 (6 bases). Germline CDR1 is MGHRA and CDR2 is YSYEKL. The CDR3 runs to 16 residues. Between the trimmed V and J ends, which lost 3 bases and 0 bases, there was a span of 12 bases. CDR3 residues: CASSHRGKSSYNEQFF. The CDR3 DNA reads TGCGCCAGCAGCCACAGGGGAAAGAGCTCCTACAATGAGCAGTTCTTC.